Listed below are T cell receptor beta chains from one sample, sequenced in a study of Ad26.COV2.S vaccination and SARS-CoV-2 variants. Profiling relied on immunoSEQ multiplex PCR, and the TCRdb table lists in-frame clones only, not all of them. This table holds around 300,000 clones, less than 90% found once. The material was peripheral blood, obtained in a trial of Ad26.COV2.S vaccine versus placebo. The receptors derive from a person aged 18-60 years who received the Ad26.COV2.S COVID-19 vaccine or a placebo. Both conserved end residues are part of each CDR3. D genes are given only for firm matches. Expanded clones are given a class, and other clones once, few, many or no size at all.

J gene,V gene,D gene,clone size,CDR3 protein,CDR3 DNA
TRBJ2-7,TRBV5-1,TRBD1,few,CASSLIGRTGSDEQYF,TGCGCCAGCAGCCTCATAGGAAGGACAGGGAGCGACGAGCAGTACTTC
TRBJ2-2,TRBV9,TRBD2,few,CASSVLAGGEDTGELFF,TGTGCCAGCAGCGTTCTAGCGGGGGGTGAGGACACCGGGGAGCTGTTTTTT
TRBJ1-2,TRBV6-1,TRBD1,.,CASGDPRQGDGYTF,TGTGCCAGCGGTGATCCGAGACAGGGTGATGGCTACACCTTC
TRBJ1-1,TRBV18,.,.,CASSPGDVRTEAFF,TGTGCCAGCTCACCCGGGGACGTCCGGACTGAAGCTTTCTTT
TRBJ1-3,TRBV6-5,.,.,CASSYSTGSSGNTIYF,TGTGCCAGCAGTTACTCGACAGGCAGCTCTGGAAACACCATATATTTT
TRBJ2-2,TRBV4-2,.,.,CASSQDIRLTNTGELFF,TGTGCCAGCAGCCAAGATATCAGGCTGACGAACACCGGGGAGCTGTTTTTT
TRBJ1-6,TRBV9,TRBD1,.,CASSGEGADSPLHF,TGTGCCAGCAGCGGGGAGGGGGCAGATTCACCCCTCCACTTT
TRBJ1-2,TRBV7-9,.,.,CASSLHWQVNGYTF,TGTGCCAGCAGCTTACACTGGCAGGTTAATGGCTACACCTTC
TRBJ1-4,TRBV19,TRBD1,.,CASSTTGTTNEKLFF,TGTGCCAGTAGTACGACAGGGACAACTAATGAAAAACTGTTTTTT
TRBJ1-2,TRBV7-8,TRBD1,once,CASSRDRVVGGDGYTF,TGTGCCAGCAGCCGAGACAGGGTGGTAGGCGGGGATGGCTACACCTTC
TRBJ1-5,TRBV4-1,TRBD1,.,CASSQEGSQGLRPQHF,TGCGCCAGCAGCCAAGAAGGATCACAGGGGTTAAGGCCCCAGCATTTT
TRBJ2-1,TRBV19,TRBD1,.,CASSTPGTGYEQFF,TGTGCCAGTAGTACTCCCGGGACAGGGTATGAGCAGTTCTTC
TRBJ1-1,TRBV7-3,.,once,CASRPDSYAEAFF,TGTGCCAGCAGGCCAGATTCTTACGCTGAAGCTTTCTTT
TRBJ1-6,TRBV2,.,.,CASSPESRLGSPLHF,TGTGCCAGCAGTCCCGAGTCGCGGCTAGGATCACCCCTCCACTTT